These T cell receptor beta chains were read from a single sample in a study of cytomegalovirus exposure and HLA in healthy donors. The data were produced by immunoSEQ multiplex PCR, yet TCRdb's version contains in-frame clones alone and is incomplete. The sample records 70,000 to 75,000 clones, about 94% being singletons. What was sequenced was PBMCs. All receptors derive from a man aged 18 to 30 in good health and CMV-seropositive. The CDR3 runs from the conserved cysteine through the conserved F or W. Fields, in order: CDR3 length, clone size, D gene, J gene, V gene, CDR3 DNA, CDR3 protein. The D gene is left open where the match is weak. A clone size is listed for some rows: how often the clone was seen (once, few, many), or a class if it is expanded.

>14|.|TRBD1|TRBJ1-1|TRBV4-2
TGTGCCAGCAGCCAAGTGCAAGGGGGCGGTGAAGCTTTCTTT
CASSQVQGGGEAFF
>16|.|TRBD1|TRBJ1-3|TRBV5-5
TGTGCCAGCAGCGCTACGACAGGGGCGGCTGGAAACACCATATATTTT
CASSATTGAAGNTIYF
>16|.|TRBD1|TRBJ1-5|TRBV15
TGTGCCACCAGCGGATCCGGGACAGCCCTCAATCAGCCCCAGCATTTT
CATSGSGTALNQPQHF
>15|.|.|TRBJ2-2|TRBV18
TGTGCCAGCTCACCGACCGGTTGGGAGACCGGGGAGCTGTTTTTT
CASSPTGWETGELFF
>15|.|.|TRBJ2-1|TRBV19
TGTGCCAGTAGTATAGAGCCTATAGACTACAATGAGCAGTTCTTC
CASSIEPIDYNEQFF
>18|.|TRBD2|TRBJ2-1|TRBV7-3
TGTGCCAGCAGCTATCCGGGACTAGCGGGGGGGCCGGTTCCTGAGCAGTTCTTC
CASSYPGLAGGPVPEQFF
>13|.|TRBD2|TRBJ2-1|TRBV11-3
TGTGCCAGCAGCGACGGGACTAGCGGGGTGGCGTTCTTC
CASSDGTSGVAFF
>13|.|TRBD1|TRBJ2-1|TRBV5-1
TGCGCCAGCAGCTCCCAGGGGGACAATGAGCAGTTCTTC
CASSSQGDNEQFF
>15|.|.|TRBJ2-2|TRBV10-3
TGTGCCACCCTGAGGCTGGCTAGTGGCACCGGGGAGCTGTTTTTT
CATLRLASGTGELFF
>15|.|.|TRBJ2-5|TRBV18
TGTGCCAGCTCACCACCCATGGGGCAGCAAGAGACCCAGTACTTC
CASSPPMGQQETQYF
>15|.|TRBD1|TRBJ2-7|TRBV7-8
TGTGCCAGCAGCCCCACCCAGGGGGCAAGATACGAGCAGTACTTC
CASSPTQGARYEQYF
>16|.|TRBD1|TRBJ1-2|TRBV5-1
TGCGCCAGCAGCTTGGGACAGGGGGCAGTGAGGAATGGCTACACCTTC
CASSLGQGAVRNGYTF
>15|.|.|TRBJ1-3|TRBV4-1
TGCGCCAGCAGCCAAGTAACAGGGTATGGAAACACCATATATTTT
CASSQVTGYGNTIYF
>16|once|TRBD2|TRBJ2-5|TRBV5-3
TGTGCCAGAAGCTTATCGGCTAGCGGGAGGTGTGAGACCCAGTACTTC
CARSLSASGRCETQYF
>14|once|TRBD2|TRBJ2-7|TRBV28
TGTGCCAGCAGTTTCTTAGCGGGAGGGTACGAGCAGTACTTC
CASSFLAGGYEQYF
>16|.|.|TRBJ2-3|TRBV28
TGTGCCACTCGTACAGGGCCCACCCCACAAAAGAGAACGCAGTATTTT
CATRTGPTPQKRTQYF
>13|.|.|TRBJ1-2|TRBV28
TGTGCCAGCAGTTTCGGGGGAAACTATGGCTACACCTTC
CASSFGGNYGYTF
>18|.|TRBD1|TRBJ2-7|TRBV29-1
TGCAGCGTTGAAGTTACAGTGCCCCGACAGGGGAAAGTCTACGAGCAGTACTTC
CSVEVTVPRQGKVYEQYF
>15|.|.|TRBJ1-2|TRBV9
TGTGCCAGCAGCCTAAGGACAGCAGCTAACTATGGCTACACCTTC
CASSLRTAANYGYTF
>15|.|.|TRBJ2-2|TRBV7-6
TGTGCCAGCAGCGCCCGGGACATTTACACCGGGGAGCTGTTTTTT
CASSARDIYTGELFF
>14|.|TRBD1|TRBJ1-4|TRBV27
TGTGCCAGCAGTCCGGACAGGGTCGAGCAAAAACTGTTTTTT
CASSPDRVEQKLFF
>17|.|TRBD2|TRBJ2-3|TRBV9
TGTGCCAGCAGCGTTAGGGCTAGCGGGGCGCGCACAGATACGCAGTATTTT
CASSVRASGARTDTQYF
>15|.|TRBD2|TRBJ2-7|TRBV10-1
TGCGCCAGCAGTGAGTCTTATAGCGGGAGTAACGAGCAGTACTTC
CASSESYSGSNEQYF
>13|.|.|TRBJ1-1|TRBV28
TGTGCCAGCAGTTCCTCGACAGGACCCGAAGCTTTCTTT
CASSSSTGPEAFF
>17|.|.|TRBJ2-2|TRBV7-9
TGTGCCAGCAACCCCAAGGGTCCGACCCCCGGGGGCGGGGAGCTGTTTTTT
CASNPKGPTPGGGELFF
>16|once|.|TRBJ1-2|TRBV7-8
TGTGCCAGCAGCTTAAGTGACACAGGGCCCTTAGGCGGCTACACCTTC
CASSLSDTGPLGGYTF
>13|.|.|TRBJ2-7|TRBV21-1
TGTGCCAGCAGCAACGCGGGAGATTTGGAGCAGTACTTC
CASSNAGDLEQYF
>18|.|.|TRBJ2-2|TRBV4-1
TGCGCCAGCAGCCAAAAGTCCCCGGACACCGCGAACACCGGGGAGCTGTTTTTT
CASSQKSPDTANTGELFF
>12|.|.|TRBJ1-4|TRBV28
TGTGCCACCGACTGGGGGGACGAAAAACTGTTTTTT
CATDWGDEKLFF
>17|.|.|TRBJ1-2|TRBV27
TGTGCCAGCAGTTCCCCCTTAACGACTGGCCGCTTAGCTGGCTACACCTTC
CASSSPLTTGRLAGYTF
>12|few|TRBD1|TRBJ2-7|TRBV6-5
TGTGCCAGCAGTCTGACAGGGAACGAGCAGTACTTC
CASSLTGNEQYF
>16|.|.|TRBJ1-2|TRBV11-3
TGTGCCAGCAGCCCGACGAGGGCAGGTATGAACTATGGCTACACCTTC
CASSPTRAGMNYGYTF
>13|.|.|TRBJ1-4|TRBV30
TGTGCCTGGAGTACGGGGACTAATGAAAAACTGTTTTTT
CAWSTGTNEKLFF
>13|.|.|TRBJ1-5|TRBV10-2
TGCGCCAGCAGTGAGTCGCGGGGTCAGCCCCAGCATTTT
CASSESRGQPQHF
>14|.|TRBD1|TRBJ2-7|TRBV10-3
TGTGCCATCAGCCGGGACAGGGAAAGCTACGAGCAGTACTTC
CAISRDRESYEQYF
>20|.|TRBD2|TRBJ2-2|TRBV9
TGTGCCAGCAGCGTAGGAAGGGCTAGCGGGGGGTCGTGGCACACCGGGGAGCTGTTTTTT
CASSVGRASGGSWHTGELFF
>13|.|.|TRBJ1-2|TRBV7-8
TGTGCCAGCAGCTCTGGCCCTAACTATGGCTACACCTTC
CASSSGPNYGYTF
>12|.|.|TRBJ2-7|TRBV5-1
TGCGCCAGCAGCTTGGCTAATTACGAGCAGTACTTC
CASSLANYEQYF
>13|.|TRBD2|TRBJ2-5|TRBV11-3
TGTGCCAGCAGCGGCCCGGGACTAGGGACCCAGTACTTC
CASSGPGLGTQYF
>17|.|TRBD2|TRBJ2-7|TRBV11-2
TGTGCCAGCAGCTTAGGGAGTTGGCGGGAGGAGAGGGACGAGCAGTACTTC
CASSLGSWREERDEQYF
>13|.|.|TRBJ2-1|TRBV2
TGTGCCAGCAGTCTTACAGGGTTCGATGAGCAGTTCTTC
CASSLTGFDEQFF
>18|many|.|TRBJ2-7|TRBV6-1
TGTGCCAGCAGTGAGTACCGGGACACTTCTTTTTACTCCTACGAGCAGTACTTC
CASSEYRDTSFYSYEQYF
>11|once|.|TRBJ2-1|TRBV9
TGTGCCAGCAGCGTAGATCTGGAGCAGTTCTTC
CASSVDLEQFF
>13|once|TRBD1|TRBJ2-7|TRBV5-4
TGTGCCAGCAGCTTTAACAGGGGCTACGAGCAGTACTTC
CASSFNRGYEQYF
>15|.|TRBD1|TRBJ2-5|TRBV2
TGTGCCAGCAGTCTGGGACAGAGGGTGACTGAGACCCAGTACTTC
CASSLGQRVTETQYF
>13|once|.|TRBJ1-2|TRBV5-1
TGCGCCAGCAGCGTCGGGACTCAAGGGGGCTACACCTTC
CASSVGTQGGYTF
>13|.|TRBD2|TRBJ2-1|TRBV27
TGTGCCAGCAGTTTTTTTCTAGCGGATGAGCAGTTCTTC
CASSFFLADEQFF
>18|.|.|TRBJ2-1|TRBV9
TGTGCCAGCAGCGTACGTAAGACTAGGGAACTAGATTACAATGAGCAGTTCTTC
CASSVRKTRELDYNEQFF
>14|.|.|TRBJ2-7|TRBV4-1
TGCGCCAGCAGCCAAGGACTAGAAGCCTACGAGCAGTACTTC
CASSQGLEAYEQYF
>13|.|.|TRBJ1-2|TRBV6-1
TGTGCCAGCAGGGTACAGGGTAACTATGGCTACACCTTC
CASRVQGNYGYTF
>14|.|TRBD2|TRBJ2-1|TRBV5-1
TGCGCCAGCAGCTTGGTAGCGGGAGTGGATGAGCAGTTCTTC
CASSLVAGVDEQFF
>13|.|.|TRBJ1-4|TRBV7-9
TGTGCCAGCAGCTTTGAGGGGGGGCAGGGCCTGTTTTTT
CASSFEGGQGLFF
>13|.|.|TRBJ1-1|TRBV11-2
TGTGCCAGCAGCCGGCAGGAGGGTGCTGAAGCTTTCTTT
CASSRQEGAEAFF
>14|.|.|TRBJ1-4|TRBV9
TGTGCCAGCAGCCGATGGGGAGGCAATGAAAAACTGTTTTTT
CASSRWGGNEKLFF
>14|.|TRBD2|TRBJ2-1|TRBV5-1
TGCGCCAGCAGCTTCGGGGGGGCGCTTAATGAGCAGTTCTTC
CASSFGGALNEQFF